The 32 T cell receptor beta chains below come from one sample, sequenced in a study of T-cell memory formation after mild COVID-19. One entry per CDR3 protein results from TCRdb running MiXCR on the 5' RACE reads. The table records about 270,000 distinct CDR3 sequences, about a sixth of them present only once. The sequenced material came from PBMCs or a T cell subset sorted from them (not recorded which). Every receptor here comes from a man aged 18 to 35 who had mild COVID-19 (a few samples of this study predate the infection). Cell type and time point are not known.

The chain has TRBV28 and TRBJ2-1, with unresolved D. V was cut by 4 bases and J by 16 bases, with 14 bases left in between. Germline V CDR1 and CDR2: MDHEN, SYDVKM. The CDR3 is 11 amino acids. DNA of the CDR3: TGTGCCAGCAGTTCCGAGCCTCCCCTTTTCTTC. As protein: CASSSEPPLFF.

The rearrangement uses TRBV4-3 and TRBJ1-2; D not resolved. Germline CDR1 and CDR2: LGHNA and YSLEER. The CDR3 is 14 residues long. Trimming pared 0 bases from V and 2 bases from J, leaving 7 bases between. CDR3 residues: CASSQDEQNYGYTF. CDR3 in DNA: TGCGCCAGCAGCCAAGATGAACAAAACTATGGCTACACCTTC.

This clonotype occurred a few times. J is TRBJ2-2 and V is TRBV7-3; possibly TRBD1 for D (5 bases). V lost 2 bases and J lost 6, with 13 bases in between. Germline V gene sequence: CDR1 SGHTA, CDR2 FQGTGA. The CDR3 runs 15 residues. CDR3 sequence: CASSLEATGPGELFF. CDR3 nucleotides: TGTGCCAGCAGCTTAGAAGCTACAGGACCCGGGGAGCTGTTTTTT.

This clonotype has just a few counts. V gene TRBV7-2 combines with J gene TRBJ2-5, with a tentative D call TRBD2 (6 bases). Trimming pared 5 bases from V and 2 bases from J, leaving 9 bases between. CDR3 size: 13 residues. CDR1 SGHTA and CDR2 FQGNSA come from the germline V gene. Here the CDR3 DNA reads TGTGCCAGCAGCCACCGGGGGCAAGAGACCCAGTACTTC. Its protein product is CASSHRGQETQYF.

The rearrangement joins TRBV6-6 to TRBJ1-1; TRBD1 agrees at 7 bases. Germline CDR1 reads MNHNY; CDR2 reads SVGAGI (reference sequence). The length of the CDR3 is 11 residues. With V trimmed by 8 bases and J by 8 bases, 5 bases remained unmatched. The CDR3 coding sequence is TGTGCCAGCTCCACGGGACAGGAAGCTTTCTTT. Translation gives CASSTGQEAFF.

The CDR3 reads CASSSGQAWPGELFF. For the CDR3, the DNA is TGTGCCAGCAGCTCAGGACAGGCCTGGCCCGGGGAGCTGTTTTTT. This chain links TRBV7-6 with TRBJ2-2; 7 bases are a match to TRBD1. Trimming removed 4 bases from V and 6 bases from J; junction bases left unmatched: 8. The CDR3 has 15 amino acids. CDR1 SGHVS and CDR2 FNYEAQ come from the germline V gene.

This clonotype occurred a few times. V and J are TRBV6-5 and TRBJ2-4; D might be TRBD1 (6 bases). Germline V gene sequence: CDR1 MNHEY, CDR2 SVGAGI. The CDR3 runs 14 residues. The V and J ends lost 4 bases and 7 bases respectively, with 14 bases between them. Here the CDR3 reads CASSFLGAQNIQYF. CDR3 bases: TGTGCCAGCAGTTTCCTGGGGGCCCAGAACATTCAGTACTTC.

The J gene is TRBJ2-1, the V gene TRBV9; TRBD2 agrees at 8 bases. The CDR3 contains 17 residues. With V trimmed by 0 bases and J by 5 bases, 10 bases remained unmatched. From germline, CDR1 is SGDLS and CDR2 YYNGEE. The CDR3 loop reads CASSVDPTSGGNNEQFF. The CDR3 DNA sequence: TGTGCCAGCAGCGTAGATCCTACTAGCGGAGGTAACAATGAGCAGTTCTTC.

This clonotype has just a few counts. The chain employs TRBV3-1 and TRBJ1-1; D call uncertain. This CDR3 contains 15 residues. V lost 1 base and J lost 6, with 15 bases in between. Germline V gives CDR1 LGHDT, CDR2 YNNKEL (reference sequence). CDR3 amino acids: CASSQAFQLLPEAFF. CDR3 DNA sequence: TGTGCCAGCAGCCAAGCGTTTCAATTACTCCCTGAAGCTTTCTTT.

The gene calls are TRBV5-1 and TRBJ2-7; either TRBD1 or TRBD2 may fit D (5 bases each). This CDR3 spans 15 amino acids. V shed 0 bases and J shed 2 bases, with 12 bases lying between them. Germline values: CDR1 SGHRS, CDR2 YFSETQ. The CDR3 nucleotides read TGCGCCAGCAGCTTGGAGCCCAGGGAGCCCTACGAGCAGTACTTC. This codes for CASSLEPREPYEQYF.

This rearrangement joins TRBV9 to TRBJ2-3, with 8 bases aligning to TRBD2. CDR1 SGDLS and CDR2 YYNGEE come from the germline V gene. This CDR3 is 16 amino acids long. Losses at the gene ends were 5 bases for V and 2 bases for J; bases not matched to a gene: 10. In DNA, the CDR3 is TGTGCCAGCAGTGGCCGCGGCGGGGGGACCACAGATACGCAGTATTTT. Translation gives CASSGRGGGTTDTQYF.

The genes are TRBV18 and TRBJ2-2; TRBD1 might be the D (5 bases). CDR1 is KGHSH and CDR2 is LQKENI in the germline V gene. Trimming took off 2 bases at V and 5 bases at J, with 15 bases between the two ends. The CDR3 sequence is 16 residues long. The CDR3 is CASSPKARAGTGELFF. For the CDR3, the DNA is TGTGCCAGCTCACCAAAGGCCAGGGCAGGTACCGGGGAGCTGTTTTTT.

The chain combines TRBV11-1 with TRBJ2-5; perhaps TRBD2 as D (5 bases). V was cut by 7 bases and J by 2 bases, with 20 bases left in between. This CDR3 comprises 16 residues. Germline-derived CDR1 and CDR2 are SGHAT and FQDESV (reference sequence). The CDR3: CASTESPTRPQETQYF. Written as DNA, the CDR3 is TGTGCCAGCACCGAGAGCCCCACTAGACCACAAGAGACCCAGTACTTC.

The chain carries TRBV29-1 and TRBJ1-1; 7 bases are a match to TRBD1. CDR1 is SQVTM, CDR2 ANQGSEA, per germline. The CDR3 has 12 amino acids. The V segment lost 4 bases and the J segment 3 bases; nucleotides outside the gene matches: 2. CDR3 region: CSVGRGDTEAFF. For the CDR3, the DNA is TGCAGCGTTGGCAGGGGGGACACTGAAGCTTTCTTT.

V and J are TRBV15 and TRBJ2-6, with no clear D. The germline V gene encodes CDR1 LNHNV and CDR2 YYDKDF (reference sequence). Trimming cost V 7 bases and J 0 bases, with 10 bases left between them. CDR3 length equals 15 residues. The CDR3 DNA sequence: TGTGCCACCACCCAGAGTCTCTCTGGGGCCAACGTCCTGACTTTC. It is translated as CATTQSLSGANVLTF.

The chain joins TRBV27 to TRBJ2-7; D possibly matches TRBD1 or TRBD2 (5 bases each). The CDR3 consists of 18 residues. V shed 0 bases and J shed 0 bases, with 18 bases lying between them. CDR1 and CDR2 (germline): MNHEY, SMNVEV (reference sequence). CDR3 residues: CASSLSNPTGTASYEQYF. CDR3 in DNA: TGTGCCAGCAGTTTATCCAACCCGACCGGGACCGCCTCCTACGAGCAGTACTTC.

This clonotype was detected only a few times. The CDR3: CSALEETQYF. For the CDR3, the DNA is TGCAGCGCCCTCGAAGAGACCCAGTACTTC. The chain has TRBV29-1 and TRBJ2-5, with D unclear. This CDR3 contains 10 residues. The V end lost 7 bases, the J end lost 3 bases, and 6 bases lay between the germline ends. CDR1 and CDR2 from the germline V gene are SQVTM and ANQGSEA.

J is TRBJ2-5 and V is TRBV4-3; 12 positions match TRBD2. The V gene's germline CDR1 is LGHNA and CDR2 YSLEER. CDR3 size: 17 residues. V gave up 0 bases and J gave up 5 bases; unmatched junction bases: 7. DNA of the CDR3: TGCGCCAGCAGCCAAGATCCTAGCGGGGGGGCCAGGGAGACCCAGTACTTC. Encoded protein: CASSQDPSGGARETQYF.

The chain joins TRBV5-1 to TRBJ2-3; no clear D gene. The CDR3 contains 16 residues. V lost 0 bases to trimming and J lost 1 base, with 12 bases between them. From germline, CDR1 is SGHRS and CDR2 YFSETQ. The CDR3 nucleotides read TGCGCCAGCAGCTTGGCCCCGGCGACCCGCACAGATACGCAGTATTTT. This sequence encodes CASSLAPATRTDTQYF.

This clonotype appeared many times. This chain uses TRBV6-5 with TRBJ2-3; 7 bases are shared with TRBD2. With 6 bases clipped from V and 4 bases from J, the junction kept 7 bases outside the gene matches. Germline CDR1 and CDR2: MNHEY and SVGAGI. CDR3 length equals 14 residues. In DNA form, the CDR3 reads TGTGCCAGCAGGTCTTTCGGGGGGTCAGATACGCAGTATTTT. Amino acids: CASRSFGGSDTQYF.

This clonotype turned up a few times. The gene calls are TRBV5-1 and TRBJ2-5, with no clear D. Trimming took off 1 base at V and 4 bases at J, with 14 bases between the two ends. This CDR3 comprises 15 residues. From germline, CDR1 is SGHRS and CDR2 YFSETQ. CDR3 bases: TGCGCCAGCAGCTTGATACCCGGGCGTGGAGAGACCCAGTACTTC. Translating gives CASSLIPGRGETQYF.

This clonotype was counted only a few times. The CDR3 sequence is CASSRLSSRTSSTDTQYF. Written as DNA, the CDR3 is TGCGCCAGCAGCCGCCTTTCGAGCAGAACATCTAGCACAGATACGCAGTATTTT. The chain is built from TRBV5-1 and TRBJ2-3; D is unclear. V dropped 4 bases and J dropped 0 bases, with 21 bases sitting between them. Germline V gene lookup returns CDR1 SGHRS and CDR2 YFSETQ. The length of the CDR3 is 18 residues. The entire variable domain, with the rest obtained from reference TRBV5-1 and TRBJ2-3, is as follows: KAGVTQTPRYLIKTRGQQVTLSCSPISGHRSVSWYQQTPGQGLQFLFEYFSETQRNKGNFPGRFSGRQFSNSRSEMNVSTLELGDSALYLCASSRLSSRTSSTDTQYFGPGTRLTVL.

V is TRBV9 and J is TRBJ1-2; D unclear. V dropped 3 bases and J dropped 8 bases, with 20 bases sitting between them. This CDR3 contains 15 residues. CDR1 SGDLS and CDR2 YYNGEE come from the germline V gene. Here the CDR3 DNA reads TGTGCCAGCAGCGCCTCCGGGTCCGGCTTGTTGGGCTACACCTTC. As protein: CASSASGSGLLGYTF.

This clonotype was picked up a small number of times. The chain links TRBV6-5 to TRBJ1-6, with D unresolved. This CDR3 spans 12 amino acids. Between the trimmed V and J ends, which lost 7 bases and 9 bases, there was a span of 10 bases. Germline V gene sequence: CDR1 MNHEY, CDR2 SVGAGI. CDR3 DNA: TGTGCCAGCACCTCTGTCGGTTCACCCCTCCACTTT. Amino acids: CASTSVGSPLHF.

This clonotype was observed a few times. The CDR3 sequence is CASSTSWGQNTGELFF. The CDR3 DNA follows: TGTGCCAGCAGCACCTCCTGGGGGCAGAACACCGGGGAGCTGTTTTTT. The V gene is TRBV7-2, the J gene TRBJ2-2, with TRBD1 as a possible D gene (6 bases). There are 16 residues in the CDR3. The V gene lost 5 bases and the J gene lost 1 base, with 14 bases spanning the gap. Germline-derived CDR1 and CDR2 are SGHTA and FQGNSA. The full variable domain, completed using reference TRBV7-2 and TRBJ2-2, is GAGVSQSPSNKVTEKGKDVELRCDPISGHTALYWYRQSLGQGLEFLIYFQGNSAPDKSGLPSDRFSAERTGGSVSTLTIQRTQQEDSAVYLCASSTSWGQNTGELFFGEGSRLTVL.

This clonotype showed up just a few times. The V and J genes are TRBV2 and TRBJ2-3, with 8 bases matching TRBD1. CDR1 SNHLY and CDR2 FYNNEI come from the germline V gene. This CDR3 has 16 residues. V lost 2 bases to trimming and J lost 4 bases; unmatched junction nucleotides: 8. The CDR3 sequence: CASSERNQGAADTQYF. The CDR3 region has the DNA TGTGCCAGCAGTGAAAGGAACCAGGGGGCGGCAGATACGCAGTATTTT.

The rearrangement uses TRBV19 and TRBJ2-1; 9 bases are a match to TRBD2. The CDR3 is 17 residues long. Per the germline V gene, CDR1 is LNHDA and CDR2 is SQIVND (reference sequence). V was clipped by 1 base and J by 7 bases; unmatched bases: 11. CDR3 loop: CASSIGPSGVAGNEQFF. CDR3 bases: TGTGCCAGTAGTATAGGGCCTAGCGGGGTTGCAGGGAATGAGCAGTTCTTC. Looking up the rest from reference TRBV19 and TRBJ2-1 gives the full variable domain: DGGITQSPKYLFRKEGQNVTLSCEQNLNHDAMYWYRQDPGQGLRLIYYSQIVNDFQKGDIAEGYSVSREKKESFPLTVTSAQKNPTAFYLCASSIGPSGVAGNEQFFGPGTRLTVL.

V and J are TRBV12-3 or TRBV12-4 and TRBJ2-7; 8 bases are a match to TRBD2. Trimming took 2 bases from V and 0 from J; bases not matched to a gene: 6. This CDR3 comprises 16 residues. Here the CDR3 DNA reads TGTGCCAGCAGTTTATCGTTAGCGGGGCTCTCCTACGAGCAGTACTTC. Translated, it gives CASSLSLAGLSYEQYF.

This chain connects TRBV12-3 or TRBV12-4 to TRBJ1-5; D remains unclear. Deletions cut 4 bases from V and 5 bases from J, with 12 bases between. This CDR3 has 14 residues. The CDR3 coding sequence is TGTGCCAGCAGTTCCCACGATCCACATCAGCCCCAGCATTTT. This codes for CASSSHDPHQPQHF.

This clonotype was detected many times. This rearrangement joins TRBV29-1 to TRBJ2-4; maybe TRBD1 (5 bases). Germline V CDR1 and CDR2: SQVTM, ANQGSEA. CDR3 size: 16 residues. V dropped 1 base and J dropped 1 base, with 14 bases sitting between them. Here the CDR3 reads CSVEGVAGSAKNIQYF. In nucleotides, the CDR3 is TGCAGCGTTGAAGGGGTTGCAGGGTCCGCCAAAAACATTCAGTACTTC.

V gene TRBV18 combines with J gene TRBJ1-2, with no clear D. CDR1 and CDR2 from the germline V gene are KGHSH and LQKENI. This CDR3 contains 15 residues. V was pared by 1 base and J by 0 bases, with 9 bases between. CDR3 in amino acids: CASSPQLGTNYGYTF. The CDR3 coding sequence is TGTGCCAGCTCACCACAGTTGGGGACTAACTATGGCTACACCTTC.

There are a few counts of this clonotype. The chain links TRBV12-3 or TRBV12-4 to TRBJ2-3, with TRBD2 matching 12 bases. The CDR3 runs to 15 residues. The ends lost 7 bases at V and 6 bases at J; junction bases unmatched: 8. The CDR3 region has the DNA TGTGCCAGCAACCGTGGACTAGCGGGGTGGGATACGCAGTATTTT. It encodes CASNRGLAGWDTQYF.